The entry below gives a single TCR beta chain sequence along with its context. The data were obtained in a study of T cells in Graves' hyperthyroidism and ophthalmopathy. Amplification yielded TCR beta CDR3 regions, with RNA transcripts as the source. First-round RT-PCR with HTBI primers amplified the TCR CDR3 region. TCRdb redid the calling of the multiplex PCR reads with MiXCR, one entry per CDR3 protein. Of almost 250,000 distinct CDR3 sequences in the sample, around 25% were seen once. The sequencing sample was made of blood. The clonotype originates from a woman aged 40-49 years with Graves' ophthalmopathy.

Here the CDR3 reads CASSFEGTHSRNTIYF. CDR3 nucleotide sequence: TGTGCCAGCAGTTTTGAGGGTACCCATTCAAGAAACACCATATATTTT. J is TRBJ1-3 and V is TRBV12-3 or TRBV12-4; D gene ambiguous. The CDR3 runs 16 residues. Trimming took off 3 bases at V and 5 bases at J, with 17 bases between the two ends.